This section outlines one T cell receptor beta chain sequence together with its context. Its cognate antigen is unknown. The investigators split CD4+ cells into a CD45RA+ naive subset and a CD45RA-negative memory subset. This sample was included in a study of shared clonotypes between healthy human individuals. Study-level findings and limits: Memory subsets had estimated richness that was generally smaller than that of naive subsets.

The run depth of the assay was deep. Original processing methods: Filtering was not the same, since immunoSEQ gave junction-only sequences without quality scores. The protocol was immunoSEQ multiplex PCR, while the TCRdb copy is restricted to in-frame clones and leaves out a portion. V, J and clone size reflect that table, while D and trimming were determined from the DNA. The data contain about 360,000 clones, more than 60% of them seen just once; the ten biggest clones take up roughly 10%. The CDR3 consists of 14 residues. CDR1 and CDR2 from the germline V gene are LNHDA and SQIVND (reference sequence). The ends were cut back, 5 bases at V and 0 bases at J, with 10 bases in the middle.

The receptor was isolated from a man younger than 40 in good health. This chain connects TRBV19 to TRBJ1-1; D is perhaps TRBD1 (5 bases). The sequencing input was memory CD4+ T cells sorted from blood. Described subset: CD45RA-negative fraction. The CDR3 DNA follows: TGTGCCAGTAGTCCCACAGGCTTGAACACTGAAGCTTTCTTT. Protein sequence: CASSPTGLNTEAFF.